This entry features one TCR beta chain sequence. The germline gives CDR1 MNHEY, CDR2 SMNVEV (reference sequence). V lost 11 bases and J lost 6, with 27 bases in between. This CDR3 has 16 amino acids. This record belongs to a study of OX40 agonist ivuxolimab in advanced cancers. Data came from immunoSEQ multiplex PCR; TCRdb stores just in-frame clones and leaves some out. Among 35,000 to 45,000 clones listed, less than 95% were seen once. The rearrangement joins TRBV27 to TRBJ2-3; D call uncertain. The receptor comes from an adult with an advanced solid tumor such as melanoma, head and neck, liver or kidney cancer. Here the sequenced sample was CD4+ or CD8+ T cells sorted from blood, taken in a trial of the OX40 agonist ivuxolimab. The CDR3 protein is CALKAERVGLWDTQYF. The CDR3 coding sequence is TGTGCCCTTAAGGCTGAGAGAGTGGGCTTATGGGATACGCAGTATTTT.